The sequence of this T cell receptor (beta chain) was determined in a study of response to subunit inactivated influenza vaccine. V was cut by 3 bases and J by 0 bases, with 6 bases left in between. The CDR3 length is 14 residues. Per germline, CDR1 MNHEY and CDR2 SMNVEV (reference sequence). MiXCR, run by TCRdb on the RT-PCR reads, gives a single entry per CDR3 protein. The profile covers approximately 500,000 distinct CDR3 sequences, with 20% to 25% appearing a single time and 2.5% to 3% taken by the ten largest. These data were also reused for a study on T cells expressing NK-cell markers. That paper adds: A 5'RACE template switching approach incorporating UMIs was used to make TCR beta cDNA. CD3+CD56+NKG2C+, CD3+CD56+NKG2C- and CD3+CD56-NKG2C+ T cells, once sorted, supplied the TCR beta repertoires. As a fraction of CD8+ T cells, dominant NKG2C+ clonotypes reached about 1.0-7.5% in six donors. The CD3+CD56-NKG2C+ fraction of a few donors was likewise dominated by these clonotypes.

The source was CD4+ T cells sorted from PBMCs, collected 11 to 12 days after vaccination. The rearrangement links TRBV27 to TRBJ1-5; D gene unclear. This sequence was found in a man aged 45-65 years who received an inactivated influenza vaccine. CDR3: CASSFSVSNQPQHF. CDR3 bases: TGTGCCAGCAGTTTCTCGGTTAGCAATCAGCCCCAGCATTTT.